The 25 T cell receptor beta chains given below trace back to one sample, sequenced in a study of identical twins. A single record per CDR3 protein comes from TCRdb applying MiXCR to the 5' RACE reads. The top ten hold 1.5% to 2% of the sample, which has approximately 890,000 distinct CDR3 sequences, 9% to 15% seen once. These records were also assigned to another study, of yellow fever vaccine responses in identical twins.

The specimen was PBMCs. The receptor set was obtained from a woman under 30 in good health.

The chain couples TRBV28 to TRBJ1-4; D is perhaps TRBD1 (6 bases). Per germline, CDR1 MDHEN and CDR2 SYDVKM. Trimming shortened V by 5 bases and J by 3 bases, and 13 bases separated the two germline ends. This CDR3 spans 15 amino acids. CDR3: CASSPPGGPNEKLFF. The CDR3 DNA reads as TGTGCCAGCAGTCCGCCGGGGGGGCCTAATGAAAAACTGTTTTTT.

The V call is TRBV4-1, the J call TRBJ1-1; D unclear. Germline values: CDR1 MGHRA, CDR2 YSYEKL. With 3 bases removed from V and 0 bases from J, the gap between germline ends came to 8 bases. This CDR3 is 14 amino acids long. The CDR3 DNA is TGCGCCAGCAGCCAGGAGATCCTGAACACTGAAGCTTTCTTT. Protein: CASSQEILNTEAFF.

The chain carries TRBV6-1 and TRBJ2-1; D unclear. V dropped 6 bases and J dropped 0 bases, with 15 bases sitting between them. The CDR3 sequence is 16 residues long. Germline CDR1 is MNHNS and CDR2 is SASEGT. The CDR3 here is CASRPASPSSYNEQFF. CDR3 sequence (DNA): TGTGCCAGCAGGCCTGCTAGTCCGAGCTCCTACAATGAGCAGTTCTTC.

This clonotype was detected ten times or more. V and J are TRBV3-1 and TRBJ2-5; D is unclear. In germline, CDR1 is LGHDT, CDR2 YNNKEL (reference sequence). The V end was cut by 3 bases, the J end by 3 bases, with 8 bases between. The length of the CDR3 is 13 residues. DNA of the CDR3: TGTGCCAGCAGCCAGGCTCTAGAAGAGACCCAGTACTTC. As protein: CASSQALEETQYF.

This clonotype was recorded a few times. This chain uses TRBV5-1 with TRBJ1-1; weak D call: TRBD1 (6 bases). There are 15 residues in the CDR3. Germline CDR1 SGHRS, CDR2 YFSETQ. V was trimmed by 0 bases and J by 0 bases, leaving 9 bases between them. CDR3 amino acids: CASSLDGQLNTEAFF. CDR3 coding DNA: TGCGCCAGCAGCTTGGATGGACAGTTGAACACTGAAGCTTTCTTT.

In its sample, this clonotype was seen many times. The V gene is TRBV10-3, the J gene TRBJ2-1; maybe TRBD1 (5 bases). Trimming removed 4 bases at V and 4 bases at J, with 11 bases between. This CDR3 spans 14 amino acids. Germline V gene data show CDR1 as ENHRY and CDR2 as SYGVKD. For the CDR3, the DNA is TGTGCCATCAGTGCGGCAGGGTCATACAATGAGCAGTTCTTC. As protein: CAISAAGSYNEQFF.

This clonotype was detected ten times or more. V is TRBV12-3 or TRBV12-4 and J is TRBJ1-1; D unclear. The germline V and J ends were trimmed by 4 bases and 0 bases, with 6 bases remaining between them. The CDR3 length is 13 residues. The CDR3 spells CASSSTVNTEAFF. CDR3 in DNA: TGTGCCAGCAGTTCTACAGTGAACACTGAAGCTTTCTTT.

CDR3 residues: CSAYAAAGGQNEQFF. CDR3 sequence (DNA): TGCAGTGCGTACGCCGCAGCGGGGGGGCAAAATGAGCAGTTCTTC. The rearrangement uses TRBV20-1 and TRBJ2-1; 10 nucleotides match TRBD2. The CDR3 is made up of 15 amino acids. J lost 7 bases, V lost 6 bases, and 12 bases had no gene match. CDR1 is DFQATT and CDR2 is SNEGSKA in the germline V gene (reference sequence).

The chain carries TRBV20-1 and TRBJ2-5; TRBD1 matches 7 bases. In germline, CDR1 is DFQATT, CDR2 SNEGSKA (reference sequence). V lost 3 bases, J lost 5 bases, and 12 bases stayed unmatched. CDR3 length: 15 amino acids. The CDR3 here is CSASRPRGSLETQYF. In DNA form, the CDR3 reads TGCAGTGCTAGTCGTCCCAGGGGGAGTTTGGAGACCCAGTACTTC.

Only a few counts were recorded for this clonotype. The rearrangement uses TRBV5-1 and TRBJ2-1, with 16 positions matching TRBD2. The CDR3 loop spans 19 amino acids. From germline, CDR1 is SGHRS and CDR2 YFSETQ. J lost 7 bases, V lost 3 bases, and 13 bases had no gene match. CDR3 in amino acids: CASSSGQGTSGGAWNEQFF. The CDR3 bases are TGCGCCAGCAGCTCCGGACAGGGGACTAGCGGGGGGGCTTGGAATGAGCAGTTCTTC.

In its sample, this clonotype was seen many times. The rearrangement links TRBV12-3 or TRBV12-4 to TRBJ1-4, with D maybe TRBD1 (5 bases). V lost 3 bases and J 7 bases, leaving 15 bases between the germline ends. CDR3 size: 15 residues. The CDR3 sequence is CASSLGPLRGEKLFF. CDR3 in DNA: TGTGCCAGCAGTTTGGGGCCACTAAGGGGTGAAAAACTGTTTTTT.

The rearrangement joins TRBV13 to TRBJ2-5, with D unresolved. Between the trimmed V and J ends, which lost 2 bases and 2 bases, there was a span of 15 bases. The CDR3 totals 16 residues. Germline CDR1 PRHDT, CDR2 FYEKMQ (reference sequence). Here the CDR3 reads CASSLSPVGRQETQYF. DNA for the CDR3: TGTGCCAGCAGCTTAAGTCCAGTGGGAAGGCAAGAGACCCAGTACTTC.

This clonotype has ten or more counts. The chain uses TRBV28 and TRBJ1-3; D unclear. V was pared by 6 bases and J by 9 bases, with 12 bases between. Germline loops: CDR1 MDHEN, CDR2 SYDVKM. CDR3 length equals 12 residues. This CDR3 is CASSDIGGTIYF. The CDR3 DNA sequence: TGTGCCAGCAGCGATATTGGCGGCACCATATATTTT. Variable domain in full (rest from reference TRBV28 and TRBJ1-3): DVKVTQSSRYLVKRTGEKVFLECVQDMDHENMFWYRQDPGLGLRLIYFSYDVKMKEKGDIPEGYSVSREKKERFSLILESASTNQTSMYLCASSDIGGTIYFGEGSWLTVV.

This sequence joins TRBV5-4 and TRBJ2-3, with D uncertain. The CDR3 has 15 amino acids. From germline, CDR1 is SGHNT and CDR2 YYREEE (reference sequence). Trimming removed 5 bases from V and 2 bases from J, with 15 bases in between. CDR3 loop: CASRYGRYLTDTQYF. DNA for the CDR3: TGTGCCAGCAGATATGGTCGGTATCTCACAGATACGCAGTATTTT.

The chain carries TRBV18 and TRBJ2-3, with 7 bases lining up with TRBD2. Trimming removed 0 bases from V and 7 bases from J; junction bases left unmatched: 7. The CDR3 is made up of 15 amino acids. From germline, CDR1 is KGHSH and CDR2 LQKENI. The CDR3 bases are TGTGCCAGCTCACCACCGGGGGGGTCCGTATATACGCAGTATTTT. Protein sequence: CASSPPGGSVYTQYF.

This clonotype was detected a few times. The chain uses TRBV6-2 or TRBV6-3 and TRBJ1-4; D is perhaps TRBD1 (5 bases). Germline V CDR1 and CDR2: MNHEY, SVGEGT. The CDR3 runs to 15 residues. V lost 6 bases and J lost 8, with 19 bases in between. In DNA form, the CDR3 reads TGTGCCAGCAGCCGCCGGGGCCTCCCAAACGAAAAACTGTTTTTT. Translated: CASSRRGLPNEKLFF.

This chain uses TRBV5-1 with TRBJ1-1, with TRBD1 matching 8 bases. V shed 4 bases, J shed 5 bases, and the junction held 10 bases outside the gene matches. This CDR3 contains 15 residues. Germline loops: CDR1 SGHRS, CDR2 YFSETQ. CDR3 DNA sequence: TGCGCCAGCAGCCTATCGGACAGGGTGTCGACTGAAGCTTTCTTT. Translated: CASSLSDRVSTEAFF.

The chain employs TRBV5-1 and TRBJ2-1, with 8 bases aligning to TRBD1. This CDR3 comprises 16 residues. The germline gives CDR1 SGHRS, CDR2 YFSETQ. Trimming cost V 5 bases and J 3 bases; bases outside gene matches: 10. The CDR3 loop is CASRRTQGASYNEQFF. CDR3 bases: TGCGCCAGCAGAAGGACGCAGGGGGCGAGCTACAATGAGCAGTTCTTC.

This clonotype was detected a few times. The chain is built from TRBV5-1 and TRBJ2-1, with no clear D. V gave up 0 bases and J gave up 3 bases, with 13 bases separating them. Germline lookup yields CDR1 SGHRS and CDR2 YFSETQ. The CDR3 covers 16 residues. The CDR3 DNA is TGCGCCAGCAGCTTGGAGGATACTCGCTACTACAATGAGCAGTTCTTC. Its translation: CASSLEDTRYYNEQFF. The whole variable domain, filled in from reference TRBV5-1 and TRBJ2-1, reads KAGVTQTPRYLIKTRGQQVTLSCSPISGHRSVSWYQQTPGQGLQFLFEYFSETQRNKGNFPGRFSGRQFSNSRSEMNVSTLELGDSALYLCASSLEDTRYYNEQFFGPGTRLTVL.

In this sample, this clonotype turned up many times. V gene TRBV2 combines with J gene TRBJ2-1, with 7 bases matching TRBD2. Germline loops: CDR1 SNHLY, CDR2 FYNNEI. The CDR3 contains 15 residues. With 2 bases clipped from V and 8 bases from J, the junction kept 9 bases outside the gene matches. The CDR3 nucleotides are TGTGCCAGCAGTGAATCGAGGGAGGGCGGTCATGAGCAGTTCTTC. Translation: CASSESREGGHEQFF.

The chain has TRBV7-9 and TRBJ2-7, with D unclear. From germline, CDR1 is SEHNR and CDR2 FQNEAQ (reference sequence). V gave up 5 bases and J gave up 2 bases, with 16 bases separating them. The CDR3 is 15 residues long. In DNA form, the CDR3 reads TGTGCCAGCAGCCCTAACAGACACGGACCCTACGAGCAGTACGTC. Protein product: CASSPNRHGPYEQYV.

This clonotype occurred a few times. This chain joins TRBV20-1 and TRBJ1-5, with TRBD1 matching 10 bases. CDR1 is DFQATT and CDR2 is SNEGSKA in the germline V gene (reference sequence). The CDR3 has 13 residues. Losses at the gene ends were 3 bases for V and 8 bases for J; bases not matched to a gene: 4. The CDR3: CSARRDRGKPQHF. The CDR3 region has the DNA TGCAGTGCTAGGAGGGACAGGGGCAAGCCCCAGCATTTT.

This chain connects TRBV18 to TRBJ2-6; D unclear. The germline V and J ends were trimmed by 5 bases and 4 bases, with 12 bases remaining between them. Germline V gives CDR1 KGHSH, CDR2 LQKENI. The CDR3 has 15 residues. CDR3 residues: CASSISDPGANVLTF. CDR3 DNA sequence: TGTGCCAGCTCAATATCTGATCCCGGGGCCAACGTCCTGACTTTC.

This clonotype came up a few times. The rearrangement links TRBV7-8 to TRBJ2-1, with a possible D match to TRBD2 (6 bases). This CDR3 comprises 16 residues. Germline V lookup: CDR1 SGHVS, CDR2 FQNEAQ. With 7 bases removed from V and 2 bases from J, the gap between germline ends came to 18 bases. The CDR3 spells CASKKTAGGTYNEQFF. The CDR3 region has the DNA TGTGCCAGCAAAAAAACCGCTGGGGGGACCTACAATGAGCAGTTCTTC.

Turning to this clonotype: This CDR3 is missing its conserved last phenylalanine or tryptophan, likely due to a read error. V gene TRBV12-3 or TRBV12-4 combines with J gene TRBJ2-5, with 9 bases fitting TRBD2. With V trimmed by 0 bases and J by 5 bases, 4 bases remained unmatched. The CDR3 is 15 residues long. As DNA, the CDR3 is TGTGCCAGCAGTTTAGCTAGCGGGGGAGTGGAGACCCAGTACTAC. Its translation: CASSLASGGVETQYY.